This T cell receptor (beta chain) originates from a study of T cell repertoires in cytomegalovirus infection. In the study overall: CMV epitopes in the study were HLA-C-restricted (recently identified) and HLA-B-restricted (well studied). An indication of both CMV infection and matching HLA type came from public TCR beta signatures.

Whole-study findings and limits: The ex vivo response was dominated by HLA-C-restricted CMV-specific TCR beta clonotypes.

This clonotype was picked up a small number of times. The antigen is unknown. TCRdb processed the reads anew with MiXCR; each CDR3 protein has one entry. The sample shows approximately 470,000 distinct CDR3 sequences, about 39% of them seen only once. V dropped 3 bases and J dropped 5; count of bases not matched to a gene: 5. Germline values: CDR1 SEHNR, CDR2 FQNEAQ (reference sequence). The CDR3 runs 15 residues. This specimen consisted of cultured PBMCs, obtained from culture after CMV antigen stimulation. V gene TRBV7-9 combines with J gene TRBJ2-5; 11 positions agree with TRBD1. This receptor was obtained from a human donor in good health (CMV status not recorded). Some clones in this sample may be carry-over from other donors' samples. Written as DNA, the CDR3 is TGTGCCAGCAGCTTTTGGACAGGGGGCCTGGAGACCCAGTACTTC. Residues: CASSFWTGGLETQYF.